Following are 9 T cell receptor beta chains from one sample sequenced in a study of neurological immune-mediated disorders. MiXCR, applied by TCRdb to the 5' RACE reads, yields one record per CDR3 protein. The repertoire holds some 57,000 distinct CDR3 sequences, with roughly 3.5% as singletons. The sample comprised PBMCs. These receptors were obtained from a woman in her sixties or seventies with multiple sclerosis.

This clonotype was counted many times. V and J are TRBV7-8 and TRBJ2-7; a weak D match, TRBD1 (5 bases). This CDR3 contains 14 residues. V shed 1 base and J shed 2 bases, with 9 bases lying between them. Germline CDR1 and CDR2: SGHVS and FQNEAQ. The CDR3 protein is CASSLEPGTYEQYF. CDR3 coding DNA: TGTGCCAGCAGCTTAGAGCCAGGGACCTACGAGCAGTACTTC.

The chain employs TRBV29-1 and TRBJ2-5; weak D call: TRBD1 (6 bases). Looked up from germline, CDR1 is SQVTM and CDR2 is ANQGSEA. CDR3 length: 13 amino acids. The ends were cut back, 5 bases at V and 5 bases at J, with 15 bases in the middle. The CDR3 spells CSVRPRDIETQYF. The CDR3 region has the DNA TGCAGCGTTCGCCCCCGGGACATCGAGACCCAGTACTTC.

In its sample, this clonotype was seen many times. The V and J genes are TRBV6-2 or TRBV6-3 and TRBJ2-3, with D perhaps matching TRBD1 (6 bases). The CDR3 runs 15 residues. The germline CDR1 and CDR2 sequences are MNHEY and SVGEGT. V was trimmed by 5 bases and J by 3 bases, leaving 15 bases between them. The DNA for the CDR3 is TGTGCCAGCAGTCGATCCAGGGGTGGTACAGATACGCAGTATTTT. Translation: CASSRSRGGTDTQYF.

This clonotype was seen ten or more times. This rearrangement joins TRBV29-1 to TRBJ2-3; D gene ambiguous. This CDR3 has 12 residues. Deletions cut 7 bases from V and 0 bases from J, with 8 bases between. The germline gives CDR1 SQVTM, CDR2 ANQGSEA. CDR3 in amino acids: CSAPRSTDTQYF. CDR3 DNA: TGCAGCGCCCCCCGTAGCACAGATACGCAGTATTTT.

The table lists this clonotype with many counts. The chain couples TRBV12-3 or TRBV12-4 to TRBJ1-5; 7 bases agree with TRBD1. V lost 1 base and J lost 3; bases outside the gene matches: 3. CDR3 length equals 15 residues. CDR3 protein: CASSLETGFNQPQHF. The CDR3 region has the DNA TGTGCCAGCAGTTTAGAGACAGGGTTCAATCAGCCCCAGCATTTT.

This clonotype was observed at least ten times. The chain joins TRBV28 to TRBJ2-7; 10 bases line up with TRBD1. Trimming took 6 bases from V and 2 from J; bases not matched to a gene: 10. The CDR3 covers 16 residues. Germline assignment: CDR1 MDHEN and CDR2 SYDVKM. CDR3 in DNA: TGTGCCAGCAGGCCTGGACAGGGGGGTATGGCCTACGAGCAGTACTTC. Translating gives CASRPGQGGMAYEQYF.

This clonotype has at least ten counts. The chain has TRBV6-6 and TRBJ2-7, with D perhaps matching TRBD1 or TRBD2 (5 bases each). The ends were cut back, 6 bases at V and 0 bases at J, with 15 bases in the middle. Germline V gene lookup returns CDR1 MNHNY and CDR2 SVGAGI (reference sequence). The CDR3 loop spans 15 amino acids. The CDR3 DNA reads as TGTGCCAGCAGCCTGGACGGGGCCAGCTCCTACGAGCAGTACTTC. The encoded protein is CASSLDGASSYEQYF.

This clonotype was recorded many times. This rearrangement joins TRBV15 to TRBJ2-1; D gene unclear. Trimming removed 0 bases at V and 8 bases at J, with 14 bases between. The CDR3 is 15 residues long. Germline V lookup: CDR1 LNHNV, CDR2 YYDKDF (reference sequence). CDR3 bases: TGTGCCACCAGCAGAGATCTGGCCCGGATCGATGAGCAGTTCTTC. Its translation: CATSRDLARIDEQFF.

This clonotype has just a few counts. This sequence joins TRBV20-1 and TRBJ2-7, with D perhaps matching TRBD1 (6 bases). The germline CDR1 and CDR2 sequences are DFQATT and SNEGSKA (reference sequence). The CDR3 totals 13 residues. Trimming pared 5 bases from V and 0 bases from J, leaving 11 bases between. The CDR3 reads CSALRQDSYEQYF. In DNA, the CDR3 is TGCAGTGCTCTCAGACAGGACTCCTACGAGCAGTACTTC.